This TCR beta chain was retrieved from a study of T cell repertoires in cytomegalovirus infection. About the study: Recently described HLA-C-restricted plus well-studied HLA-B-restricted CMV epitopes were used. Public TCR beta signatures marked donors with CMV infection and the matching HLA.

This clonotype was seen only a few times. Antigen unknown. MiXCR, applied by TCRdb to the reads, yields one record per CDR3 protein. The sample has about 570,000 distinct CDR3 sequences, around two fifths seen once; the top ten hold around 50%. Study results and limitations: Public TCR beta family frequency separated CMV-and-HLA carriers, including in an independent cohort. CMV-specific TCR beta clonotypes restricted by HLA-C were the ones dominating the ex vivo response.

CDR3 length: 16 amino acids. V lost 2 bases to trimming and J lost 7 bases; unmatched junction nucleotides: 11. Germline CDR1 reads SGHTA; CDR2 reads FQGNSA. The sample here was cultured PBMCs, taken from culture after CMV antigen stimulation. The chain carries TRBV7-2 and TRBJ2-5, with 9 positions matching TRBD2. The source of this sequence is a human donor in good health (CMV status not recorded). Some clones in this sample may be carry-over from other donors' samples. The CDR3 loop is CASSLRAGGHGGTQYF. DNA for the CDR3: TGTGCCAGCAGCTTACGGGCGGGGGGGCACGGGGGGACCCAGTACTTC.